This record concerns one T cell receptor (beta chain) sequence. The specificity of this receptor is unknown. Base qualities were left out, and no much larger clone turns up one base away. The CDR3 regions of human TCRbeta chains were subjected to immunosequencing. The authors' analysis ran thus. TCRs in the repertoires were compared against a reference library of SARS-CoV-2-specific TCRs that had been generated with the MIRA antigen-specificity platform. Breadth was defined as the fraction of unique TCRs that were SARS-CoV-2-associated, and depth was defined as the fraction of total T cells that were SARS-CoV-2-associated. Using the MIRA data, each spike-specific TCR was assigned both to the spike region to which the TCR was reactive and to a CD4 or CD8 class. Log10-transformed breadth and depth values were compared by one-way ANOVA with Sidak's multiple comparisons tests. TCRdb stores this immuneACCESS table with in-frame sequences only. Part of the clones is absent; in the studies checked, under half of the shortfall reflects unresolved V genes, and no reason is known for the rest. V and J calls and clone size are copied from that table; D and trimming were computed from the DNA. For this sample there are roughly 130,000 clones; roughly 90% appear just once. The top ten constitute 4.5% to 6.5% of the sample.

In the paper's terms, the time point label means: baseline before first vaccination. Samples from vaccinated people were obtained from the UK trials COV001 and COV002, which included a single-blind randomized controlled phase 2/3 trial of AZD1222 (ChAdOx1 nCoV-19) in healthy adults. Trial participant PBMC samples were collected at day 0 and day 28 after the second dose for TCRbeta chain sequencing. The data derive from a study of T cell responses to AZD1222 COVID-19 vaccine (dated by TCRdb to the early 2020s). For the wider study: AZD1222 recipients with second doses at about 4 weeks or about 12 weeks were pooled, because spike-specific TCR depth and breadth did not differ between schedules. A total of 230 or so trial participants underwent TCR sequencing, of whom some 210 received two doses of AZD1222 and about 25 received two doses of the MenACWY control vaccine. Trial participants were enrolled by age into 18-55, 56-69 and 70-plus year subgroups, with around 150, 28 and 57 TCR-sequenced participants respectively.

Taken from cysteine to phenylalanine, the CDR3 has 15 residues. Only the CDR3 part of the read is kept: 45 bases, read in frame from the first base. CDR1 and CDR2, looked up from the germline V gene, are LGHNA and YSLEER. For this chain, trimming is 3 bases at the V end and 6 bases at the J end, and the number of junction bases without a gene match is 7. Broad study findings and their caveats: Because no samples from the day 14 peak response were available, repertoires could be characterized only after the peak T cell response. After two AZD1222 doses, spike-specific TCR breadth and depth were significantly higher than at day 0 and than in MenACWY recipients. Only a handful of AZD1222 recipients were SARS-CoV-2 seropositive at baseline, limiting conclusions about previously exposed vaccinees. Nearly half of unique spike-specific TCRs reportedly recognized epitopes outside regions mutated in the B.1.351 and B.1.1.7 variants. In the small 56-69-year group, the increase in depth fell short of significance, most likely because of low power. Vaccine-associated CD4 TCRs spanned the whole spike protein, with dominant responses in regions 160-218 and 743-854. Most participants were white British and females outnumbered males, and the authors suggested that clonal diversity may have been underestimated.

Sequenced here: peripheral blood, sampled on day 0 of AZD1222 vaccination. Rearrangement joined TRBV4-3 to TRBJ1-4; 7 of the junction bases match TRBD1. This sequence was found in an adult in good health. The bases read TGCGCCAGCAGCCAGGCCCGGGACAGAGATGAAAAACTGTTTTTT. The encoded protein is CASSQARDRDEKLFF.